This T cell receptor beta chain came from a study of T cell responses to AZD1222 COVID-19 vaccine. Clones were sequenced by immunoSEQ multiplex PCR, and TCRdb holds only the in-frame ones, with some missing. The table shows fewer than 150,000 clones, with around 92% occurring only once. With regard to this clone: Its target is unknown.

General study results and limits: Every sample of the repertoires postdated the peak T cell response. Donors skewed white British and female; clonal diversity was possibly underestimated. Unmutated regions of variants are reportedly targeted by nearly half of spike-specific TCRs.

Specimen: peripheral blood, collected on day 0 of AZD1222 vaccination. This TCR was recovered from an adult in good health.

The CDR3 region has the DNA TGTGCCAGCAGATGGACAGGGGGGCGGGACACTGAAGCTTTCTTT. Amino acid sequence: CASRWTGGRDTEAFF. The chain couples TRBV2 to TRBJ1-1; 10 nucleotides match TRBD1. V shed 6 bases and J 3 bases; nucleotides not matched to a gene: 7. CDR3 length: 15 residues. CDR1 SNHLY and CDR2 FYNNEI come from the germline V gene.